This T cell receptor beta chain was identified in a study of Ad26.COV2.S vaccination and SARS-CoV-2 variants. Study outcomes and limitations: Across vaccine and placebo recipients, the breadth of non-spike TCRs was similar.

Some clones are missing from TCRdb's copy, which holds only in-frame ones; the method was immunoSEQ multiplex PCR. The sample holds roughly 450,000 clones, approximately 90% seen once. Unmatched junction bases numbered 9, after V lost 0 bases and J lost 1 base. From germline, CDR1 is LGHNA and CDR2 YSLEER. The CDR3 is 18 amino acids. Sample treatment: about 20 received Ad26.COV2.S at low or high dose, single or two shots; 5 received placebo; per-sample allocation not given. Collection of samples fell on day 63 after the first vaccine or placebo injection. It was Wuhan-strain SARS-CoV-2 spike that the Ad26 vaccine vector expressed. In this sample, this clone turned up once. As yet, its antigen is unknown.

This chain joins TRBV4-3 and TRBJ2-4; 7 bases map to TRBD1. The sequence was collected from a person between 18 and 60 years old who received the Ad26.COV2.S COVID-19 vaccine or a placebo. The material was peripheral blood, obtained in a trial of Ad26.COV2.S vaccine versus placebo. CDR3 region: CASSQDLRQQGAKNIQYF. CDR3 DNA sequence: TGCGCCAGCAGCCAAGATCTAAGGCAACAGGGGGCCAAAAACATTCAGTACTTC.